This T cell receptor beta chain originates from a study of T cells in Graves' hyperthyroidism and ophthalmopathy. Reasons for excluding patients were uncontrolled infection, other autoimmune disease, pregnancy or lactation. Every diagnosis used clinical symptoms, serum thyroxine and TRAb, thyroid ultrasound and orbital computed tomography. When hyperthyroidism was first diagnosed, the blood sample was taken, preceding any ophthalmopathy symptoms. TCR beta CDR3 regions were amplified from RNA. Using the HTBI primer set, a first-round RT-PCR was run on the TCR CDR3. In TCRdb, the multiplex PCR reads were re-called with MiXCR into one record per CDR3 protein. The table records about 270,000 distinct CDR3 sequences, less than 30% of them present only once. Points from the study as a whole: In the blood, most expanded thyroid clonotypes above 0.001 appeared as well.

V shed 6 bases and J 5 bases; nucleotides not matched to a gene: 4. The CDR3 runs to 13 residues. This clonotype was counted ten times or more. Antigen unknown. The clonotype comes from a man aged 35-49 years with Graves' hyperthyroidism that later progressed to Graves' ophthalmopathy. Sequenced input: blood. The gene calls are TRBV12-3 or TRBV12-4 and TRBJ2-5; TRBD1 agrees at 9 bases. The CDR3 is CASSRGQGETQYF. The CDR3 DNA sequence: TGTGCCAGCAGCCGAGGACAGGGGGAGACCCAGTACTTC.